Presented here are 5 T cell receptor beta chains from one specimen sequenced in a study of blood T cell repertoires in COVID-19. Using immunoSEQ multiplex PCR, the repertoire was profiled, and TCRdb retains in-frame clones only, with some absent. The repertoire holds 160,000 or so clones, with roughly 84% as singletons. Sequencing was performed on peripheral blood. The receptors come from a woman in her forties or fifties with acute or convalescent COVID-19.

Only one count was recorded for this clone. CDR3 DNA: TGTGCCAGTAGTATCGTTTCAGGTAGCAATCAGCCCCAGCATTTT. As protein: CASSIVSGSNQPQHF. The V call is TRBV19, the J call TRBJ1-5; D is unresolved. The V gene lost 3 bases and the J gene lost 0 bases, with 9 bases spanning the gap. CDR1 and CDR2 (germline): LNHDA, SQIVND (reference sequence). This CDR3 spans 15 amino acids.

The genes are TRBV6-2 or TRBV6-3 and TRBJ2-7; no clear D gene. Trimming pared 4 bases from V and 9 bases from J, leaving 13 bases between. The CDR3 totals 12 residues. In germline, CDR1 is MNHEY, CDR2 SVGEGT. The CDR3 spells CASSSLNFGQYF. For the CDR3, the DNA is TGTGCCAGCAGTTCCTTAAACTTCGGGCAGTACTTC.

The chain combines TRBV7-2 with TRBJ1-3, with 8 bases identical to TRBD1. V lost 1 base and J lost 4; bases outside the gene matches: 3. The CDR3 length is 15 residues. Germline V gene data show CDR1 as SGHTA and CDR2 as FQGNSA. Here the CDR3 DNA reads TGTGCCAGCAGCTTAGGGGCAGGGGGCGGAAACACCATATATTTT. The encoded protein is CASSLGAGGGNTIYF.

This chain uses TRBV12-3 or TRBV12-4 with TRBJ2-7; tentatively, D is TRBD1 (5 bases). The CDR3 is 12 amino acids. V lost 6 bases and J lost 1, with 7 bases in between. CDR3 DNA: TGTGCCAGCAGACAGGAGTCCTACGAGCAGTACTTC. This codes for CASRQESYEQYF.

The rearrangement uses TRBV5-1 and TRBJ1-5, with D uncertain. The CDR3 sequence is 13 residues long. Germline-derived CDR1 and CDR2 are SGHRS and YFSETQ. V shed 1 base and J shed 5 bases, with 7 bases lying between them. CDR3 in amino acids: CASSLSPHQPQHF. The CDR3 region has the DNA TGCGCCAGCAGCTTGTCCCCTCATCAGCCCCAGCATTTT. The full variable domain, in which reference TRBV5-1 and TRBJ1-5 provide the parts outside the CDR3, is KAGVTQTPRYLIKTRGQQVTLSCSPISGHRSVSWYQQTPGQGLQFLFEYFSETQRNKGNFPGRFSGRQFSNSRSEMNVSTLELGDSALYLCASSLSPHQPQHFGDGTRLSIL.